This T cell receptor (beta chain) was sequenced in a study of blood T cell repertoires in COVID-19. The length of the CDR3 is 15 residues. The germline CDR1 and CDR2 sequences are SGHNT and YYREEE (reference sequence). V was trimmed by 4 bases and J by 1 base, leaving 11 bases between them. Assay: immunoSEQ multiplex PCR; the TCRdb copy retains only in-frame clones and omits some. The sample contains about 120,000 clones, 88% of which appear only once. The receptor was isolated from a human donor in a cohort sampled during active COVID-19. Specimen: peripheral blood. This rearrangement joins TRBV5-4 to TRBJ2-2, with D perhaps TRBD1 (7 bases). Written as DNA, the CDR3 is TGTGCCAGCAGCCAGGGGGGTATGAACACCGGGGAGCTGTTTTTT. This translates into CASSQGGMNTGELFF.